The 17 T cell receptor beta chains given below trace back to one sample, sequenced in a study of T cells in localized non-small cell lung cancer. This table comes from immunoSEQ multiplex PCR, and its TCRdb copy is limited to in-frame clones, with some not included. The data hold approximately 22,000 clones, with approximately 90% observed a single time. This material consisted of peripheral blood, taken before any cancer treatment. The receptors shown here come from a male donor at least 60 years old with stage I squamous cell lung carcinoma.

The chain couples TRBV19 to TRBJ2-7; TRBD1 matches at 10 bases. Germline V gene lookup returns CDR1 LNHDA and CDR2 SQIVND (reference sequence). CDR3 size: 13 residues. Losses at the gene ends were 7 bases for V and 4 bases for J; bases not matched to a gene: 4. CDR3 in DNA: TGTGCCAGTAATCGGGACAGGGGTTACGAGCAGTACTTC. Translating gives CASNRDRGYEQYF.

The chain links TRBV7-8 to TRBJ1-5; D is uncertain. Germline V gene lookup returns CDR1 SGHVS and CDR2 FQNEAQ. V was clipped by 5 bases and J by 2 bases, with 13 bases between them. The CDR3 has 15 amino acids. CDR3 residues: CASSPQSNGNQPQHF. CDR3 bases: TGTGCCAGCAGCCCCCAATCCAATGGCAATCAGCCCCAGCATTTT.

V and J are TRBV5-1 and TRBJ2-7; 13 nucleotides match TRBD2. V dropped 6 bases and J dropped 0; count of bases not matched to a gene: 3. Germline V CDR1 and CDR2: SGHRS, YFSETQ. The CDR3 extends over 15 amino acids. The CDR3 is CASKTSGGFSYEQYF. The CDR3 coding sequence is TGCGCCAGCAAGACTAGCGGGGGGTTCTCCTACGAGCAGTACTTC.

The chain recombines TRBV4-3 with TRBJ1-2; perhaps TRBD1 as D (5 bases). CDR3 size: 16 residues. V lost 0 bases and J 2 bases, leaving 13 bases between the germline ends. Germline V gene lookup returns CDR1 LGHNA and CDR2 YSLEER. CDR3 loop: CASSQDGRGTNYGYTF. The CDR3 DNA sequence: TGCGCCAGCAGCCAAGATGGAAGGGGAACAAACTATGGCTACACCTTC.

The chain has TRBV6-5 and TRBJ1-2; D is uncertain. This CDR3 spans 16 amino acids. The germline V gene has CDR1 MNHEY and CDR2 SVGAGI. The ends were cut back, 4 bases at V and 5 bases at J, with 20 bases in the middle. The CDR3 loop reads CASSSHFGPARYGYTF. The DNA of the CDR3 is TGTGCCAGCAGTTCCCATTTTGGGCCGGCGAGATATGGCTACACCTTC.

The rearrangement links TRBV5-1 to TRBJ2-5; D is tentatively TRBD1 or TRBD2 (5 bases each). V was trimmed by 0 bases and J by 2 bases, leaving 5 bases between them. In germline, CDR1 is SGHRS, CDR2 YFSETQ. The CDR3 length is 13 residues. Here the CDR3 reads CASSLGGQETQYF. CDR3 DNA: TGCGCCAGCAGCTTGGGGGGGCAAGAGACCCAGTACTTC.

This clone showed up just once. The chain combines TRBV10-3 with TRBJ2-3; 11 bases map to TRBD2. Per germline, CDR1 ENHRY and CDR2 SYGVKD. Germline trimming cut 4 bases from V and 2 bases from J; bases unmatched to any gene: 5. The CDR3 runs to 16 residues. The DNA of the CDR3 is TGTGCCATCAGTGGGAGACTAGCGGGGCCCACAGATACGCAGTATTTT. This gives the protein CAISGRLAGPTDTQYF.

The J gene is TRBJ1-1, the V gene TRBV6-5, with TRBD1 as a possible D gene (5 bases). V lost 1 base and J lost 3, with 9 bases in between. The germline V gene has CDR1 MNHEY and CDR2 SVGAGI. This CDR3 is 14 amino acids long. Here the CDR3 DNA reads TGTGCCAGCAGTTACTGGGGCCGGGACACTGAAGCTTTCTTT. This sequence encodes CASSYWGRDTEAFF.

The gene calls are TRBV5-1 and TRBJ1-4; 11 bases are a match to TRBD1. The CDR3 is 17 amino acids. V shed 0 bases, J shed 2 bases, and the junction held 3 bases outside the gene matches. In germline, CDR1 is SGHRS, CDR2 YFSETQ. The CDR3 protein is CASSLGGTGGTNEKLFF. The CDR3 DNA is TGCGCCAGCAGCTTGGGAGGGACAGGGGGTACTAATGAAAAACTGTTTTTT.

V and J are TRBV10-3 and TRBJ1-1; D might be TRBD1 (6 bases). Trimming removed 0 bases from V and 5 bases from J, with 7 bases in between. Germline loops: CDR1 ENHRY, CDR2 SYGVKD. The CDR3 has 13 amino acids. The CDR3 loop reads CAISESTGTEAFF. The CDR3 region has the DNA TGTGCCATCAGTGAGTCGACAGGAACTGAAGCTTTCTTT.

The chain has TRBV13 and TRBJ2-2; D not certain. The CDR3 covers 11 residues. Between the trimmed V and J ends, which lost 6 bases and 8 bases, there was a span of 7 bases. Per germline, CDR1 PRHDT and CDR2 FYEKMQ (reference sequence). The CDR3 coding sequence is TGTGCCAGCAGGGCGGAAGGGGAGCTGTTTTTT. Translation: CASRAEGELFF.

The chain couples TRBV9 to TRBJ2-7; D might be TRBD2 (6 bases). Germline CDR1 and CDR2: SGDLS and YYNGEE. V gave up 0 bases and J gave up 3 bases, with 16 bases separating them. CDR3 length: 16 amino acids. DNA of the CDR3: TGTGCCAGCAGCGTAGGTACGGGACTCTTAAACTACGAGCAGTACTTC. It is translated as CASSVGTGLLNYEQYF.

The chain joins TRBV7-8 to TRBJ1-2; D is ambiguous. Per germline, CDR1 SGHVS and CDR2 FQNEAQ. Trimming took off 0 bases at V and 0 bases at J, with 5 bases between the two ends. This CDR3 is 14 amino acids long. The CDR3 loop reads CASSLAETNYGYTF. DNA of the CDR3: TGTGCCAGCAGCTTAGCGGAGACTAACTATGGCTACACCTTC.

The V and J genes are TRBV27 and TRBJ1-3; D possibly corresponds to TRBD1 (5 bases). Germline CDR1 and CDR2: MNHEY and SMNVEV (reference sequence). With 2 bases removed from V and 1 base from J, the gap between germline ends came to 6 bases. This CDR3 contains 14 residues. CDR3 DNA: TGTGCCAGCAGTTTAAGGGGATCTGGAAACACCATATATTTT. Its protein is CASSLRGSGNTIYF.

The chain employs TRBV25-1 and TRBJ2-6; no definite D call. The CDR3 length is 12 residues. V lost 7 bases and J lost 2, with 3 bases in between. From germline, CDR1 is MGHDK and CDR2 SYGVNS. CDR3 sequence reads: CASTTGANVLTF. Written as DNA, the CDR3 is TGTGCCAGCACTACTGGGGCCAACGTCCTGACTTTC.

This sequence joins TRBV19 and TRBJ2-7; D is possibly TRBD1 or TRBD2 (6 bases each). V was shortened by 0 bases and J by 3 bases, with 15 bases between the two germline ends. Looked up from germline, CDR1 is LNHDA and CDR2 is SQIVND (reference sequence). CDR3 length equals 16 residues. DNA for the CDR3: TGTGCCAGTAGTATAGAGGGGGGCTCGGGCCTCTACGAGCAGTACTTC. Protein sequence: CASSIEGGSGLYEQYF. Looking up the rest from reference TRBV19 and TRBJ2-7 gives the full variable domain: DGGITQSPKYLFRKEGQNVTLSCEQNLNHDAMYWYRQDPGQGLRLIYYSQIVNDFQKGDIAEGYSVSREKKESFPLTVTSAQKNPTAFYLCASSIEGGSGLYEQYFGPGTRLTVT.

The V gene is TRBV14, the J gene TRBJ1-4; D ambiguous. This CDR3 contains 14 residues. From germline, CDR1 is SGHDN and CDR2 FVKESK. Trimming took 3 bases from V and 2 from J, leaving 7 bases between them. The CDR3 region has the DNA TGTGCCAGCAGCCAGACATTCACTAATGAAAAACTGTTTTTT. This translates into CASSQTFTNEKLFF.